The 5 T cell receptor beta chains listed next were all sequenced from one sample in a study of T cell responses to AZD1222 COVID-19 vaccine. Produced via immunoSEQ multiplex PCR; TCRdb's table is partial and in-frame only. The data hold over 65,000 clones, with roughly 90% observed a single time. Sequenced material: peripheral blood, taken on day 0 of AZD1222 vaccination. Receptors were obtained from an adult in good health.

The genes are TRBV19 and TRBJ1-1, with a tentative D call TRBD1 (6 bases). Deletions cut 5 bases from V and 1 base from J, with 14 bases between. Looked up from germline, CDR1 is LNHDA and CDR2 is SQIVND (reference sequence). The CDR3 sequence is 15 residues long. The CDR3 DNA reads TGTGCCAGTAGTCCGGCGGACAGACGGAACACTGAAGCTTTCTTT. Translating it yields CASSPADRRNTEAFF.

V usage is TRBV14 and J usage is TRBJ1-1, with 7 bases that match TRBD1. The CDR3 loop spans 15 amino acids. The ends lost 5 bases at V and 5 bases at J; junction bases unmatched: 11. Germline V lookup: CDR1 SGHDN, CDR2 FVKESK. Here the CDR3 reads CASSWSRGRGTEAFF. The CDR3, as DNA: TGTGCCAGCAGCTGGTCGAGGGGGCGCGGGACTGAAGCTTTCTTT.

V gene TRBV5-6 combines with J gene TRBJ1-5; the D is unclear. Trimming removed 0 bases from V and 0 bases from J, with 7 bases in between. Germline values: CDR1 SGHDT, CDR2 YYEEEE. CDR3 length equals 15 residues. CDR3 loop: CASSLGAYSNQPQHF. CDR3 coding DNA: TGTGCCAGCAGCTTGGGAGCTTATAGCAATCAGCCCCAGCATTTT.

The rearrangement uses TRBV28 and TRBJ1-5; D perhaps matches TRBD1 (5 bases). From germline, CDR1 is MDHEN and CDR2 SYDVKM. Trimming stripped 6 bases from V and 2 bases from J, with 11 bases between. The CDR3 extends over 14 amino acids. DNA for the CDR3: TGTGCCAGCAGCAGCGGGGCTGGCAATCAGCCCCAGCATTTT. Its translation: CASSSGAGNQPQHF.

J is TRBJ2-6 and V is TRBV28; D is possibly TRBD1 or TRBD2 (5 bases each). The V end lost 2 bases, the J end lost 0 bases, and 20 bases lay between the germline ends. Germline CDR1 MDHEN, CDR2 SYDVKM. This CDR3 is built from 20 residues. The CDR3 nucleotides are TGTGCCAGCAGTTTAATAAAAAAGGGGACGCAGAGCTCTGGGGCCAACGTCCTGACTTTC. Translated, it gives CASSLIKKGTQSSGANVLTF.